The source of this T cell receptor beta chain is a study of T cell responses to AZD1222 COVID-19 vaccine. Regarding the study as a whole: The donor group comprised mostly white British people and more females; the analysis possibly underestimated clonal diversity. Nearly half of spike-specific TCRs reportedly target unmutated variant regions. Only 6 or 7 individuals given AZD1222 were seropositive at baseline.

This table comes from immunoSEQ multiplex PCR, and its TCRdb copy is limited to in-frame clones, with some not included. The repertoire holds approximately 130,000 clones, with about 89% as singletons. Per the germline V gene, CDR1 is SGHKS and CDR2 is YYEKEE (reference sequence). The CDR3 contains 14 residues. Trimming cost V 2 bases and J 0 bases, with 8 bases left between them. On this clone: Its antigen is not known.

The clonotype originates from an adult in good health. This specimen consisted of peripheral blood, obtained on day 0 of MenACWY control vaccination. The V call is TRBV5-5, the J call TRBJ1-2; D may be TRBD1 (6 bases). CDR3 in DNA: TGTGCCAGCAGCTTTTGGGGGCCTAACTATGGCTACACCTTC. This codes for CASSFWGPNYGYTF. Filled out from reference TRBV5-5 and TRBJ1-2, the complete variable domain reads DAGVTQSPTHLIKTRGQQVTLRCSPISGHKSVSWYQQVLGQGPQFIFQYYEKEERGRGNFPDRFSARQFPNYSSELNVNALLLGDSALYLCASSFWGPNYGYTFGSGTRLTVV.